The clone carrying this T cell receptor (beta chain) has ten or more counts. Its specificity is unknown. This record belongs to a study of T cells in Graves' hyperthyroidism and ophthalmopathy. Study results and caveats: A model of 13 V-J pairs discriminated ophthalmopathy from stable hyperthyroidism.

RNA transcripts provided the source from which TCR beta CDR3 regions were amplified. The TCR CDR3 first-round RT-PCR relied on the HTBI primer set. TCRdb re-called the multiplex PCR reads with MiXCR, one entry per CDR3 protein. Found here are around 350,000 distinct CDR3 sequences, about 20% of them singletons; the top ten hold about 4%. The TCR comes from a young woman with Graves' hyperthyroidism. The sample was blood.

The CDR3 loop is CSATSTGFRYGYTF. Here the CDR3 DNA reads TGCAGTGCTACCTCGACAGGGTTTCGCTATGGCTACACCTTC. V and J are TRBV20-1 and TRBJ1-2; TRBD1 agrees at 7 bases. The CDR3 totals 14 residues. Trimming at V came to 4 bases and at J to 4 bases, leaving 9 bases not matched to a gene. Germline V lookup: CDR1 DFQATT, CDR2 SNEGSKA (reference sequence).